This entry is about one T cell receptor beta chain. Its antigen remains unknown. Healthy individuals who donated bone marrow served as the donors. This specimen comes from a study of cytomegalovirus exposure and HLA in healthy donors. Study results and caveats: A later analysis, which compared TCR beta chains of equal frequency, found the HLA-associated ones more clonally expanded. TCR beta V- and J-gene trimming was later associated with a missense DCLRE1C variant. Being indistinguishable, some V segments were excluded, TRBV6-2 and TRBV6-3 among them.

The PCR was carried out with 60 Vbeta primers and 13 Jbeta primers. Only in-frame clones appear in the TCRdb table, and some are missing; sequencing was by immunoSEQ multiplex PCR. This table holds roughly 190,000 clones, around 68% found once. Germline V gene sequence: CDR1 SGDLS, CDR2 YYNGEE. The CDR3 length is 19 residues. The J segment lost 0 bases and the V segment lost 4 bases, leaving 14 bases of the junction unmatched. This TCR came from a man aged 35-49 years in good health and CMV-seronegative. The chain combines TRBV9 with TRBJ2-1; TRBD2 matches at 9 bases. Sequencing input: PBMCs. CDR3 nucleotides: TGTGCCAGCAGCCCCTACGGGTGGGGCGGGAGGGCCTCCTACAATGAGCAGTTCTTC. Translation gives CASSPYGWGGRASYNEQFF.